This is a list of T cell receptor beta chains from one sample in a study of T cells in Graves' hyperthyroidism and ophthalmopathy. One entry per CDR3 protein, called by TCRdb with MiXCR from the multiplex PCR reads. The sample carries 450,000 to 700,000 distinct CDR3 sequences, 46% recorded once. The sample consisted of peripheral blood or thyroid tissue (not recorded which). Receptor source: an adult woman with Graves' disease, either hyperthyroidism or ophthalmopathy (not recorded which). The CDR3 runs from the conserved cysteine through the conserved F or W. The D gene is left open where the match is weak. The size field is filled for only some rows; it gives once, few, many or a size class.

V: TRBV10-3; D: .; length: 15; J: TRBJ1-1; size: .; CDR3: CAISEPAKGYPEAFF; DNA: TGTGCCATCAGTGAGCCAGCGAAGGGTTACCCTGAAGCTTTCTTT
V: TRBV7-3; D: .; length: 16; J: TRBJ1-1; size: .; CDR3: CASSGSRDGWNTEAFF; DNA: TGTGCCAGCAGCGGATCCCGGGACGGGTGGAACACTGAAGCTTTCTTT
V: TRBV7-9; D: TRBD1; length: 15; J: TRBJ1-6; size: many; CDR3: CASSLSGGENSPLHF; DNA: TGTGCCAGCAGCTTATCAGGGGGAGAAAATTCACCCCTCCACTTT
V: TRBV6-5; D: .; length: 14; J: TRBJ2-2; size: .; CDR3: CASRSWGRSGELFF; DNA: TGTGCCAGCCGATCGTGGGGGAGAAGCGGGGAGCTGTTTTTT
V: TRBV29-1; D: TRBD1; length: 12; J: TRBJ2-5; size: many; CDR3: CSVDRGQETQYF; DNA: TGCAGCGTGGACAGGGGCCAAGAGACCCAGTACTTC
V: TRBV6-1; D: .; length: 15; J: TRBJ1-5; size: .; CDR3: CASSVLGAEDQPQHF; DNA: TGTGCCAGCAGTGTTCTGGGGGCGGAGGATCAGCCCCAGCATTTT
V: TRBV6-4; D: .; length: 15; J: TRBJ1-3; size: .; CDR3: CASSDLTVSGNTIYF; DNA: TGTGCCAGCAGTGACCTGACAGTCTCTGGAAACACCATATATTTT
V: TRBV6-1; D: TRBD1; length: 15; J: TRBJ2-5; size: few; CDR3: CASSDMTGGQETQYF; DNA: TGTGCCAGCAGTGACATGACAGGGGGGCAAGAGACCCAGTACTTC
V: TRBV2; D: .; length: 13; J: TRBJ2-3; size: .; CDR3: CASSDSNTDTQYF; DNA: TGTGCCAGCAGTGACTCTAACACAGATACGCAGTATTTT
V: TRBV29-1; D: TRBD1; length: 11; J: TRBJ1-1; size: .; CDR3: CSWTGTTEAFF; DNA: TGCAGCTGGACAGGTACCACTGAAGCTTTCTTT
V: TRBV7-9; D: TRBD2; length: 16; J: TRBJ2-5; size: .; CDR3: CASSRSMGEGEETQYF; DNA: TGTGCCAGCAGCCGTTCGATGGGGGAGGGTGAGGAGACCCAGTACTTC
V: TRBV5-1; D: .; length: 13; J: TRBJ2-7; size: .; CDR3: CASSQGRDYEQYF; DNA: TGCGCCAGCAGCCAAGGACGGGACTACGAGCAGTACTTC
V: TRBV4-1; D: .; length: 13; J: TRBJ2-5; size: many; CDR3: CASSHHSSKTQYF; DNA: TGCGCCAGCAGCCATCACTCATCAAAGACCCAGTACTTC
V: TRBV5-1; D: .; length: 14; J: TRBJ1-5; size: few; CDR3: CASSLGTDNQPQHF; DNA: TGCGCCAGCAGCTTGGGGACGGATAATCAGCCCCAGCATTTT
V: TRBV7-9; D: .; length: 14; J: TRBJ1-4; size: .; CDR3: CASSSDRSNEKLLF; DNA: TGTGCCAGCAGTTCAGACAGAAGTAATGAAAAACTGCTTTTT
V: TRBV25-1; D: .; length: 14; J: TRBJ1-1; size: .; CDR3: CASRKTGPNTEAFF; DNA: TGTGCCAGCCGAAAGACAGGCCCGAACACTGAAGCTTTCTTT
V: TRBV29-1; D: .; length: 12; J: TRBJ1-2; size: few; CDR3: CSVAETNYGYTF; DNA: TGCAGCGTTGCTGAGACAAACTATGGCTACACCTTC
V: TRBV7-2; D: .; length: 14; J: TRBJ1-2; size: .; CDR3: CASSLAGVGYGYTF; DNA: TGTGCCAGCAGCTTAGCTGGGGTTGGCTATGGCTACACCTTC
V: TRBV7-9; D: .; length: 15; J: TRBJ1-1; size: many; CDR3: CASSFSTGTWTEAFF; DNA: TGTGCCAGCAGCTTTTCCACGGGGACATGGACTGAAGCTTTCTTT
V: TRBV10-1; D: TRBD1; length: 15; J: TRBJ2-5; size: .; CDR3: CASRTGTVAAETQYF; DNA: TGCGCCAGCAGGACCGGGACAGTGGCCGCAGAGACCCAGTACTTC
V: TRBV7-2; D: .; length: 13; J: TRBJ1-5; size: .; CDR3: CASSSNWRQPQHF; DNA: TGTGCCAGCAGCTCCAATTGGAGACAGCCCCAGCATTTT
V: TRBV25-1; D: TRBD2; length: 14; J: TRBJ2-7; size: .; CDR3: CARGLAGRTYEQYF; DNA: TGTGCTAGAGGGCTAGCGGGTCGTACCTACGAGCAGTACTTC
V: TRBV20-1; D: .; length: 14; J: TRBJ1-3; size: many; CDR3: CSASVFSSGNTIYF; DNA: TGCAGTGCTAGCGTATTCAGCTCTGGAAACACCATATATTTT
V: TRBV27; D: .; length: 14; J: TRBJ1-1; size: .; CDR3: CASGGGPMNTEAFF; DNA: TGTGCCAGCGGGGGGGGACCGATGAACACTGAAGCTTTCTTT
V: TRBV3-1; D: TRBD1; length: 14; J: TRBJ2-7; size: few; CDR3: CASSALGQGYEQYF; DNA: TGTGCCAGCAGTGCGTTGGGACAGGGCTACGAGCAGTACTTC
V: TRBV7-3; D: .; length: 15; J: TRBJ2-2; size: .; CDR3: CASSMTGTGRGELFF; DNA: TGTGCCAGCAGCATGACCGGGACCGGCAGGGGGGAGCTGTTTTTT
V: TRBV24-1; D: .; length: 16; J: TRBJ1-1; size: many; CDR3: CATSDLRGERDTEAFF; DNA: TGTGCCACCAGTGATTTACGAGGGGAGAGGGACACTGAAGCTTTCTTT
V: TRBV7-9; D: .; length: 15; J: TRBJ1-2; size: .; CDR3: CASSQRDKPHYGYTF; DNA: TGTGCCAGCAGTCAGAGGGACAAACCACACTATGGCTACACCTTC
V: TRBV28; D: TRBD1; length: 14; J: TRBJ2-5; size: .; CDR3: CASSFQDRAETQYF; DNA: TGTGCCAGCAGTTTTCAAGACAGGGCCGAGACCCAGTACTTC
V: TRBV7-2; D: TRBD1; length: 16; J: TRBJ1-1; size: .; CDR3: CASSLRQGQLNTEAFF; DNA: TGTGCCAGCAGCTTACGGCAGGGACAGTTGAACACTGAAGCTTTCTTT
V: TRBV19; D: TRBD2; length: 14; J: TRBJ2-7; size: many; CDR3: CASTPGRGAYEQYF; DNA: TGTGCCAGTACCCCAGGACGGGGGGCCTACGAGCAGTACTTC
V: TRBV7-9; D: .; length: 16; J: TRBJ2-5; size: .; CDR3: CASSLVARGTGETQYF; DNA: TGTGCCAGCAGCTTAGTTGCGCGAGGTACCGGGGAGACCCAGTACTTC
V: TRBV6-6; D: .; length: 11; J: TRBJ1-2; size: many; CDR3: CASSYDLGYTF; DNA: TGTGCCAGCAGTTACGACCTTGGCTACACCTTC
V: TRBV25-1; D: TRBD1; length: 15; J: TRBJ1-6; size: many; CDR3: CASQYTGELNSPLHF; DNA: TGTGCCAGCCAATATACAGGGGAACTAAATTCACCCCTCCACTTT
V: TRBV7-8; D: .; length: 14; J: TRBJ2-1; size: .; CDR3: CASSFASSYNEQFF; DNA: TGTGCCAGCAGCTTCGCGAGCTCCTACAATGAGCAGTTCTTC
V: TRBV25-1; D: TRBD1; length: 19; J: TRBJ2-7; size: many; CDR3: CASSDRFPGQGGRSYEQYF; DNA: TGTGCCAGCAGTGATAGATTTCCGGGACAGGGGGGACGTTCCTACGAGCAGTACTTC
V: TRBV9; D: TRBD1; length: 14; J: TRBJ1-2; size: .; CDR3: CASSASGTEYGYTF; DNA: TGTGCCAGCAGCGCTTCAGGGACAGAATATGGCTACACCTTC
V: TRBV7-3; D: .; length: 15; J: TRBJ2-5; size: once; CDR3: CASSSLGLAQETQYF; DNA: TGTGCCAGCAGCTCGTTAGGACTGGCACAAGAGACCCAGTACTTC
V: TRBV12-3/TRBV12-4; D: .; length: 14; J: TRBJ1-2; size: .; CDR3: CASSLALWGNGYTF; DNA: TGTGCCAGCAGTTTAGCGCTGTGGGGGAATGGCTACACCTTC
V: TRBV12-3/TRBV12-4; D: TRBD2; length: 17; J: TRBJ2-2; size: .; CDR3: CASTSGVGSGRAGELFF; DNA: TGTGCCAGCACCTCGGGAGTAGGTAGCGGGAGAGCCGGGGAGCTGTTTTTT
V: TRBV5-1; D: .; length: 14; J: TRBJ2-5; size: many; CDR3: CASSWDPARETQYF; DNA: TGCGCCAGCAGCTGGGACCCGGCTAGGGAGACCCAGTACTTC
V: TRBV5-1; D: TRBD2; length: 16; J: TRBJ2-5; size: .; CDR3: CASSLEVAGNQETQYF; DNA: TGTGCCAGCAGCTTGGAGGTAGCGGGTAATCAAGAGACCCAGTACTTC
V: TRBV7-6; D: TRBD1; length: 15; J: TRBJ2-5; size: .; CDR3: CASSPMTGVQETQYF; DNA: TGTGCCAGCTCCCCTATGACAGGGGTCCAAGAGACCCAGTACTTC
V: TRBV7-8; D: TRBD2; length: 14; J: TRBJ2-7; size: .; CDR3: CASSEGLDTGELYF; DNA: TGTGCCAGCAGCGAAGGACTAGACACCGGGGAGCTGTACTTC
V: TRBV19; D: .; length: 13; J: TRBJ1-2; size: many; CDR3: CASSIPIVGGYTF; DNA: TGTGCCAGTAGTATTCCTATCGTCGGGGGCTACACCTTC
V: TRBV7-9; D: .; length: 14; J: TRBJ1-2; size: few; CDR3: CASISSQGPYGYTF; DNA: TGTGCCAGTATCTCGTCCCAGGGTCCCTATGGCTACACCTTC
V: TRBV11-2; D: .; length: 14; J: TRBJ1-5; size: many; CDR3: CASSSGLLNQPQHF; DNA: TGTGCCAGCAGTTCTGGATTGCTCAATCAGCCCCAGCATTTT